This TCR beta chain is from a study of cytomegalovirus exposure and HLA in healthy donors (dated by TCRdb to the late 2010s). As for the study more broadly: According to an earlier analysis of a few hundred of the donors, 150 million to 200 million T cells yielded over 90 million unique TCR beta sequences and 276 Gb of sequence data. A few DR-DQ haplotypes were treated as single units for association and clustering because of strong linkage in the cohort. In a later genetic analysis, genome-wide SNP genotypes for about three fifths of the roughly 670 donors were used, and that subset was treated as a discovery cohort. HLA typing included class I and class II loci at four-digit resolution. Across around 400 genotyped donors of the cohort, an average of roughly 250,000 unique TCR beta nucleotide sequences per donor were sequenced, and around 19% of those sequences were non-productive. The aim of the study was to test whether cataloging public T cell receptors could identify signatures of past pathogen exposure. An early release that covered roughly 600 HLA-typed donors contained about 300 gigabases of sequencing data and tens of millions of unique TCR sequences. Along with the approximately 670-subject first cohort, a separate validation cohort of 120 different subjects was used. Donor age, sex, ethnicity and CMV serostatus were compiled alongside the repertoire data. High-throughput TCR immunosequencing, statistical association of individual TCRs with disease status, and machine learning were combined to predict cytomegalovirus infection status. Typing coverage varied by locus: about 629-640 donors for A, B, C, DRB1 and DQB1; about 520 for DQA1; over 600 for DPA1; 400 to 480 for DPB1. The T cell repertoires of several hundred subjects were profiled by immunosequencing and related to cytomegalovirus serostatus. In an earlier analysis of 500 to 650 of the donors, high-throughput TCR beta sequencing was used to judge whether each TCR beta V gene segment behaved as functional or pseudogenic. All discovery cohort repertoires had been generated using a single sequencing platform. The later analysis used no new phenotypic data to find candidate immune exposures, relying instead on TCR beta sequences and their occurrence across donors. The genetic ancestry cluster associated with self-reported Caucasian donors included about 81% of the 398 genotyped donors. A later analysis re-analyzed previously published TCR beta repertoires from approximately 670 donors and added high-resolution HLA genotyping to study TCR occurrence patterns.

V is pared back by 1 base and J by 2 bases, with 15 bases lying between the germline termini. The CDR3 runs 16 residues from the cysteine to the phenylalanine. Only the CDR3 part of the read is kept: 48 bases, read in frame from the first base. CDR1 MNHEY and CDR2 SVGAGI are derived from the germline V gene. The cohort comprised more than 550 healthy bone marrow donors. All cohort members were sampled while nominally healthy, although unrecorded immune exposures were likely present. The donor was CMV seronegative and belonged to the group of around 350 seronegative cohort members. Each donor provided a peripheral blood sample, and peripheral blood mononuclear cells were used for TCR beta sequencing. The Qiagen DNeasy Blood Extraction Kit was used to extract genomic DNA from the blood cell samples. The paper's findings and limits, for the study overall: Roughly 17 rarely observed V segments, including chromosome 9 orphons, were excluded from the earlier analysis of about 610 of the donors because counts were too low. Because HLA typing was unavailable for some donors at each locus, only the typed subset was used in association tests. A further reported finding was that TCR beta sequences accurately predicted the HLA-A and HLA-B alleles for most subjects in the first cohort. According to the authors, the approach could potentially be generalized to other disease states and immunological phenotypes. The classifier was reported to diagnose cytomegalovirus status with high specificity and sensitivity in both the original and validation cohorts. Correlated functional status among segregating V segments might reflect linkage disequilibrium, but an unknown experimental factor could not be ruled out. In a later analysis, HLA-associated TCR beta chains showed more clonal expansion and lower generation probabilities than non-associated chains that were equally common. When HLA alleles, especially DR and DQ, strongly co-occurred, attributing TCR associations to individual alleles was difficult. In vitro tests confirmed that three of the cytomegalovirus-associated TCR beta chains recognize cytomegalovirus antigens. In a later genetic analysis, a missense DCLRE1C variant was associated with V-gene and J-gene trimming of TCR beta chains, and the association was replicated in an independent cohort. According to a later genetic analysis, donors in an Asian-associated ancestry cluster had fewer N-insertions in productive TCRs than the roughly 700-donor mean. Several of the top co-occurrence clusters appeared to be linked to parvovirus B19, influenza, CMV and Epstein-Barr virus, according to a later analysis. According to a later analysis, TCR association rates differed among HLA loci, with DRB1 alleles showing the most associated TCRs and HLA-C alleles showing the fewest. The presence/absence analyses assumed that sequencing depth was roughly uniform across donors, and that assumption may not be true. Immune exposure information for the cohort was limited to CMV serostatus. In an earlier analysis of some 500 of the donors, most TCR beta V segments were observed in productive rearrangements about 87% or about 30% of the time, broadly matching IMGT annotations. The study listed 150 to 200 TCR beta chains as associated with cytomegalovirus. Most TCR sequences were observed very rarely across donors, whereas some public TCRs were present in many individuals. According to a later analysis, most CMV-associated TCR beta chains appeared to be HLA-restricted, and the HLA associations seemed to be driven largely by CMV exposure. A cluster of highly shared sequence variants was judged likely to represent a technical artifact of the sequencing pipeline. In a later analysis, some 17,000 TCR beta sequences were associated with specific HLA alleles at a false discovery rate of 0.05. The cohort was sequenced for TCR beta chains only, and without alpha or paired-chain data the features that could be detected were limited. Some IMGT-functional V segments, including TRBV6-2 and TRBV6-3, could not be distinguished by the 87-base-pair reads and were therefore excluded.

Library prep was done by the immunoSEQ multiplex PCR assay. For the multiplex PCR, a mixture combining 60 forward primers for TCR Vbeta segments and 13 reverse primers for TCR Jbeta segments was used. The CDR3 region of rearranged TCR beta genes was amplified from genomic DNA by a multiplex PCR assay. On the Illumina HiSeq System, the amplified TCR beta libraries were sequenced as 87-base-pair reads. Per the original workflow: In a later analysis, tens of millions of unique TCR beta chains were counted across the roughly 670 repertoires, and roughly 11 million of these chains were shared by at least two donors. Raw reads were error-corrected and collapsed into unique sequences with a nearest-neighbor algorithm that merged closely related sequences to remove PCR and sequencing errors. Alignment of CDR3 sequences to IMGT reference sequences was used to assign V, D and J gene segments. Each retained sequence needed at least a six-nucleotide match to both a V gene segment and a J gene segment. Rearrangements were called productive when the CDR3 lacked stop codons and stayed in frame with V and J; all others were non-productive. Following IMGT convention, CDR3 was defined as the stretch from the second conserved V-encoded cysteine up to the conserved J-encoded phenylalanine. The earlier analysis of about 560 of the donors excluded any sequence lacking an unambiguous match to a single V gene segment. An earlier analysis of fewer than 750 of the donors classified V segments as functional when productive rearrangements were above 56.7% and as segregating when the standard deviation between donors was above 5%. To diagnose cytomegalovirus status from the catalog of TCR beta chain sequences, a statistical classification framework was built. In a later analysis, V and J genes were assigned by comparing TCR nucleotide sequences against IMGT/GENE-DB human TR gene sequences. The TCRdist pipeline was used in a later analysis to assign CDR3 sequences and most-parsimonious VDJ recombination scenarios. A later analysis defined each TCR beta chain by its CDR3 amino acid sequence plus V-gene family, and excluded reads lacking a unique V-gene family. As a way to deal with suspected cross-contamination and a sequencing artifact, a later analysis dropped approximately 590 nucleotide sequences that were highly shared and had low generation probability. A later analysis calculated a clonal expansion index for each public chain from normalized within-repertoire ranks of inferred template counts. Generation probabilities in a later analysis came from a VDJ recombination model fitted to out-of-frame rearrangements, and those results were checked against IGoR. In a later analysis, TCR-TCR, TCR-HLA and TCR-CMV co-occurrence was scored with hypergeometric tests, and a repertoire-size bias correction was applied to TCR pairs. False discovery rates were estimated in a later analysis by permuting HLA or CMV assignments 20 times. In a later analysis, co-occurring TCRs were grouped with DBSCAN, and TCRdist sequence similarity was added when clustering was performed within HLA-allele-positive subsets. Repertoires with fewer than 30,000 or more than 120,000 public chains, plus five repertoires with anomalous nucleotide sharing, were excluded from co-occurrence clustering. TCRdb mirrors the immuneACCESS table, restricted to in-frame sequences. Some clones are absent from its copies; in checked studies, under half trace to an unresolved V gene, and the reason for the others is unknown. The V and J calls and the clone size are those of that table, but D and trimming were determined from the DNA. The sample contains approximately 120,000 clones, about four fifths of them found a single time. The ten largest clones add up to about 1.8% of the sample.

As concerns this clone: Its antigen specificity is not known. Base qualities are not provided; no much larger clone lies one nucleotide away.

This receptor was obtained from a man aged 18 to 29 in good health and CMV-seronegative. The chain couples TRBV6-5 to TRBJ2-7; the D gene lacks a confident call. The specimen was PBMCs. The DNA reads TGTGCCAGCAGTTACTTTACCGGGTACCAAGCCTACGAGCAGTACTTC. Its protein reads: CASSYFTGYQAYEQYF.